The clone carrying this TCR beta chain was recorded once. Its cognate antigen is unknown. The data stem from a study of beta chain features in type 1 diabetes. Expressed TCRB transcripts were sequenced, since all the RNA that had been isolated was reverse transcribed. Clones were sequenced by immunoSEQ multiplex PCR, and TCRdb holds only the in-frame ones, with some missing. The sample lists tens of thousands of clones, under 65% occurring once. General study results and limits: A potential influence of HLA type upon TCRB rearrangement remained unresolved herein.

The V and J ends lost 2 bases and 7 bases, in that order; junction bases with no gene match: 3. This CDR3 region has 14 residues. Germline values: CDR1 SGHTA, CDR2 FQGTGA. Sequenced sample: Tregs from blood. The chain carries TRBV7-3 and TRBJ2-1; the match to TRBD1 covers 9 bases. This TCR was recovered from a woman aged 18 to 35 in good health. CDR3 loop: CASSLGTGLNEQFF. The CDR3 bases are TGTGCCAGCAGCTTAGGGACAGGGCTTAATGAGCAGTTCTTC.